This T cell receptor beta chain comes out of a study of pediatric ulcerative colitis. Findings and caveats of the study: Compared with controls, ulcerative colitis showed greater blood-rectum clone sharing. This repertoire reflects total lymphocytes rather than subpopulations like regulatory T cells.

Rectal tissue came from one to two pinch biopsies taken at colonoscopy. The assay was run at survey level. The data were produced by immunoSEQ multiplex PCR, yet TCRdb's version contains in-frame clones alone and is incomplete. The sample holds about 22,000 clones, over 60% seen once. On this clone itself: Its antigen remains unknown.

Germline V lookup: CDR1 KGHSH, CDR2 LQKENI. The length of the CDR3 is 14 residues. V lost 6 bases to trimming and J lost 0 bases, with 12 bases between them. The material sequenced was gut tissue. This sequence joins TRBV18 and TRBJ2-7; D remains unclear. The clonotype comes from a boy younger than 18 with severe ulcerative colitis. The CDR3 loop reads CASSHLWTSYEQYF. CDR3 nucleotides: TGTGCCAGCTCCCACCTATGGACCTCCTACGAGCAGTACTTC.